Following are 21 T cell receptor beta chains from one sample sequenced in a study of spatial heterogeneity in lung cancer. Study conclusions and caveats: It was found that expanded intratumoral alpha and beta TCR counts tracked tumor mutation counts.

What these receptors recognize is not known. Time point in this sample: sample taken at primary tumor resection. TCRdb itself ran the 5' RACE reads through MiXCR, one entry per CDR3 protein. Here the sample spans around 11,000 distinct CDR3 sequences, 9.5% to 13% being singletons. The specimen comprised lung tumor tissue, sampled at surgery. These receptors originate from a female donor with early-stage non-small cell lung cancer.

This clonotype was recorded a few times. The V and J genes are TRBV12-3 or TRBV12-4 and TRBJ2-2, with 12 nucleotides matching TRBD1. V shed 5 bases and J 4 bases; nucleotides not matched to a gene: 5. This CDR3 has 16 amino acids. CDR3: CASSKGTGGFTGELFF. The CDR3 coding sequence is TGTGCCAGCAGTAAGGGGACAGGGGGCTTCACCGGGGAGCTGTTTTTT.

This clonotype was counted ten times or more. The CDR3 DNA is TGCAGTGCCCAAGGACTAGCGGGAGGTGGTACAGATACGCAGTATTTT. Its translation: CSAQGLAGGGTDTQYF. The J gene is TRBJ2-3, the V gene TRBV20-1, with 14 bases fitting TRBD2. Germline V gives CDR1 DFQATT, CDR2 SNEGSKA (reference sequence). The CDR3 sequence is 16 residues long. V shed 6 bases, J shed 3 bases, and the junction held 8 bases outside the gene matches.

In this sample, this clonotype is medium-sized. V and J are TRBV5-4 and TRBJ1-1, with TRBD1 identical over 8 bases. There are 15 residues in the CDR3. The germline V gene has CDR1 SGHNT and CDR2 YYREEE (reference sequence). After removal of 0 bases from V and 8 bases from J, the junction contained 9 bases not matched to a gene. Here the CDR3 DNA reads TGTGCCAGCAGCTTGGCGACAGGGGCCCTCCGGGAAGCTTTCTTT. Its protein is CASSLATGALREAFF.

The V and J genes are TRBV6-1 and TRBJ2-1; the D gene could be TRBD1 or TRBD2 (5 bases each). Trimming pared 10 bases from V and 7 bases from J, leaving 23 bases between. CDR1 MNHNS and CDR2 SASEGT come from the germline V gene. The CDR3 has 15 amino acids. Here the CDR3 reads CAIRPSGTRGNEQFF. CDR3 DNA sequence: TGTGCCATACGTCCATCGGGGACCCGGGGAAATGAGCAGTTCTTC.

Only a few counts were recorded for this clonotype. V usage is TRBV7-9 and J usage is TRBJ1-3; D gene uncertain. The V and J ends lost 9 bases and 0 bases respectively, with 15 bases between them. The CDR3 is 15 amino acids. The germline CDR1 and CDR2 sequences are SEHNR and FQNEAQ (reference sequence). The CDR3 DNA reads TGTGCCAGTACAGCTTCCGAGTTCTCTGGAAACACCATATATTTT. It yields the protein CASTASEFSGNTIYF.

This clonotype was recorded many times. The chain has TRBV4-2 and TRBJ2-7; tentatively, D is TRBD2 (5 bases). V was shortened by 3 bases and J by 5 bases, with 14 bases between the two germline ends. Germline V CDR1 and CDR2: LGHNA, YNFKEQ. The CDR3 is 14 amino acids. CDR3 nucleotides: TGTGCCAGCAGCCACCGGGGAGCTTTGGACGAGCAGTACTTC. Its protein product is CASSHRGALDEQYF.

This clonotype was recorded a few times. The V call is TRBV6-1, the J call TRBJ1-1, with TRBD1 as a possible D gene (6 bases). Germline CDR1 and CDR2: MNHNS and SASEGT. The V end lost 7 bases, the J end lost 1 base, and 13 bases lay between the germline ends. CDR3 length: 14 residues. The CDR3 bases are TGTGCCAGCATGAGACCGGGGGCGAACACTGAAGCTTTCTTT. Amino acid sequence: CASMRPGANTEAFF.

This clonotype was detected many times. V is TRBV12-3 or TRBV12-4 and J is TRBJ1-1; D remains ambiguous. This CDR3 has 13 residues. The V and J ends lost 5 bases and 0 bases respectively, with 7 bases between them. The DNA for the CDR3 is TGTGCCAGCAGTCGGACTTTGAACACTGAAGCTTTCTTT. Translation gives CASSRTLNTEAFF.

This clonotype was seen at least ten times. The chain recombines TRBV4-1 with TRBJ1-5; no firm D call. The ends were cut back, 3 bases at V and 11 bases at J, with 23 bases in the middle. The CDR3 is 16 amino acids. CDR1 and CDR2 from the germline V gene are MGHRA and YSYEKL. CDR3 DNA sequence: TGCGCCAGCAGCCAGGCGGGAGAGGAGAGGGTTTCGGCCCAGCATTTT. Protein product: CASSQAGEERVSAQHF.

Many counts were recorded for this clonotype. The chain links TRBV7-3 to TRBJ2-3; D ambiguous. The ends were cut back, 1 base at V and 3 bases at J, with 5 bases in the middle. The CDR3 consists of 13 residues. Germline CDR1 reads SGHTA; CDR2 reads FQGTGA. This chain's CDR3 is CASSLIGTDTQYF. Written as DNA, the CDR3 is TGTGCCAGCAGCTTAATTGGAACAGATACGCAGTATTTT.

The table lists this clonotype with many counts. The gene calls are TRBV9 and TRBJ2-7; no reliable D call. Deletions cut 0 bases from V and 4 bases from J, with 11 bases between. The germline V gene has CDR1 SGDLS and CDR2 YYNGEE. This CDR3 has 14 residues. CDR3 amino acids: CASSVASDTYEQYF. The CDR3, as DNA: TGTGCCAGCAGCGTAGCTTCAGACACGTACGAGCAGTACTTC.

This clonotype came up a few times. The rearrangement joins TRBV7-9 to TRBJ2-1; 7 bases map to TRBD2. V lost 6 bases, J lost 8 bases, and 13 bases stayed unmatched. CDR1 is SEHNR, CDR2 FQNEAQ, per germline (reference sequence). The CDR3 contains 15 residues. The DNA of the CDR3 is TGTGCCAGCAGTTATGGGATACTAGCGAGCGATGAGCAGTTCTTC. Translation: CASSYGILASDEQFF.

This clonotype was seen at least ten times. The chain combines TRBV20-1 with TRBJ2-3, with D unresolved. CDR1 is DFQATT and CDR2 is SNEGSKA in the germline V gene (reference sequence). The CDR3 sequence is 12 residues long. The V gene lost 6 bases and the J gene lost 2 bases, with 9 bases spanning the gap. DNA of the CDR3: TGCAGTGCGACTCAGGACACAGATACGCAGTATTTT. Protein sequence: CSATQDTDTQYF.

V gene TRBV3-1 combines with J gene TRBJ2-7; TRBD2 is a possible D gene (5 bases). Trimming pared 0 bases from V and 5 bases from J, leaving 8 bases between. CDR1 LGHDT and CDR2 YNNKEL come from the germline V gene (reference sequence). The CDR3 is 13 amino acids. The CDR3 bases are TGTGCCAGCAGCCAAGACGGGGAGAACGAGCAGTACTTC. It translates to CASSQDGENEQYF.

V is TRBV4-2 and J is TRBJ2-3; D is undetermined. Germline V gives CDR1 LGHNA, CDR2 YNFKEQ. V was clipped by 4 bases and J by 6 bases, with 8 bases between them. This CDR3 comprises 12 residues. The CDR3 spells CASSLNWDTQYF. In nucleotides, the CDR3 is TGTGCCAGCAGCCTCAATTGGGATACGCAGTATTTT.

This clonotype was recorded a few times. The J gene is TRBJ1-5, the V gene TRBV23-1; 8 bases agree with TRBD1. TRBV23-1 is labeled an ORF, and its function is uncertain. The V and J ends lost 4 bases and 2 bases, in that order; junction bases with no gene match: 7. There are 16 residues in the CDR3. DNA of the CDR3: TGCGCCAGCAGTCGTACAGGGGGAAGGCGCAATCAGCCCCAGCATTTT. Amino acid sequence: CASSRTGGRRNQPQHF.

This clonotype was counted a few times. The V call is TRBV5-1, the J call TRBJ2-3; 7 bases map to TRBD2. The trim removed 0 bases at V and 2 bases at J, leaving 6 bases unmatched. Per germline, CDR1 SGHRS and CDR2 YFSETQ. The CDR3 has 16 residues. CDR3 residues: CASSLDRGDDTDTQYF. CDR3 DNA sequence: TGCGCCAGCAGCTTGGATCGGGGGGACGACACAGATACGCAGTATTTT.

The gene calls are TRBV6-2 or TRBV6-3 and TRBJ1-2; perhaps TRBD1 as D (6 bases). The CDR3 contains 11 residues. V gave up 6 bases and J gave up 12 bases, with 14 bases separating them. The germline gives CDR1 MNHEY, CDR2 SVGEGT. The CDR3 loop is CASSVRGFHTF. The CDR3, as DNA: TGTGCCAGCAGCGTCAGGGGTTTTCACACCTTC.

This clonotype was seen ten or more times. The chain combines TRBV7-2 with TRBJ2-7, with TRBD2 matching over 10 bases. CDR1 is SGHTA, CDR2 FQGNSA, per germline. The CDR3 extends over 15 amino acids. V was pared by 3 bases and J by 5 bases, with 7 bases of the junction left unmatched. The CDR3 nucleotides read TGTGCCAGCAGCTTTGCCGGACTAGCGGCCAACGAGCAGTACTTC. Amino acid sequence: CASSFAGLAANEQYF.

This clonotype was found a few times. The rearrangement links TRBV5-6 to TRBJ1-6; no definite D call. The germline V gene has CDR1 SGHDT and CDR2 YYEEEE. Trimming removed 2 bases at V and 9 bases at J, with 12 bases between. This CDR3 has 14 residues. The CDR3: CASSFPELGSPLHF. In DNA form, the CDR3 reads TGTGCCAGCAGCTTCCCGGAGCTCGGTTCACCCCTCCACTTT.

Many counts were recorded for this clonotype. The V gene is TRBV12-3 or TRBV12-4, the J gene TRBJ2-7, with D possibly being TRBD2 (6 bases). This CDR3 has 13 residues. V was shortened by 10 bases and J by 0 bases, with 13 bases between the two germline ends. The CDR3 DNA reads as TGTGCCACGGGGGAGGACTACTCCTACGAGCAGTACTTC. It translates to CATGEDYSYEQYF.